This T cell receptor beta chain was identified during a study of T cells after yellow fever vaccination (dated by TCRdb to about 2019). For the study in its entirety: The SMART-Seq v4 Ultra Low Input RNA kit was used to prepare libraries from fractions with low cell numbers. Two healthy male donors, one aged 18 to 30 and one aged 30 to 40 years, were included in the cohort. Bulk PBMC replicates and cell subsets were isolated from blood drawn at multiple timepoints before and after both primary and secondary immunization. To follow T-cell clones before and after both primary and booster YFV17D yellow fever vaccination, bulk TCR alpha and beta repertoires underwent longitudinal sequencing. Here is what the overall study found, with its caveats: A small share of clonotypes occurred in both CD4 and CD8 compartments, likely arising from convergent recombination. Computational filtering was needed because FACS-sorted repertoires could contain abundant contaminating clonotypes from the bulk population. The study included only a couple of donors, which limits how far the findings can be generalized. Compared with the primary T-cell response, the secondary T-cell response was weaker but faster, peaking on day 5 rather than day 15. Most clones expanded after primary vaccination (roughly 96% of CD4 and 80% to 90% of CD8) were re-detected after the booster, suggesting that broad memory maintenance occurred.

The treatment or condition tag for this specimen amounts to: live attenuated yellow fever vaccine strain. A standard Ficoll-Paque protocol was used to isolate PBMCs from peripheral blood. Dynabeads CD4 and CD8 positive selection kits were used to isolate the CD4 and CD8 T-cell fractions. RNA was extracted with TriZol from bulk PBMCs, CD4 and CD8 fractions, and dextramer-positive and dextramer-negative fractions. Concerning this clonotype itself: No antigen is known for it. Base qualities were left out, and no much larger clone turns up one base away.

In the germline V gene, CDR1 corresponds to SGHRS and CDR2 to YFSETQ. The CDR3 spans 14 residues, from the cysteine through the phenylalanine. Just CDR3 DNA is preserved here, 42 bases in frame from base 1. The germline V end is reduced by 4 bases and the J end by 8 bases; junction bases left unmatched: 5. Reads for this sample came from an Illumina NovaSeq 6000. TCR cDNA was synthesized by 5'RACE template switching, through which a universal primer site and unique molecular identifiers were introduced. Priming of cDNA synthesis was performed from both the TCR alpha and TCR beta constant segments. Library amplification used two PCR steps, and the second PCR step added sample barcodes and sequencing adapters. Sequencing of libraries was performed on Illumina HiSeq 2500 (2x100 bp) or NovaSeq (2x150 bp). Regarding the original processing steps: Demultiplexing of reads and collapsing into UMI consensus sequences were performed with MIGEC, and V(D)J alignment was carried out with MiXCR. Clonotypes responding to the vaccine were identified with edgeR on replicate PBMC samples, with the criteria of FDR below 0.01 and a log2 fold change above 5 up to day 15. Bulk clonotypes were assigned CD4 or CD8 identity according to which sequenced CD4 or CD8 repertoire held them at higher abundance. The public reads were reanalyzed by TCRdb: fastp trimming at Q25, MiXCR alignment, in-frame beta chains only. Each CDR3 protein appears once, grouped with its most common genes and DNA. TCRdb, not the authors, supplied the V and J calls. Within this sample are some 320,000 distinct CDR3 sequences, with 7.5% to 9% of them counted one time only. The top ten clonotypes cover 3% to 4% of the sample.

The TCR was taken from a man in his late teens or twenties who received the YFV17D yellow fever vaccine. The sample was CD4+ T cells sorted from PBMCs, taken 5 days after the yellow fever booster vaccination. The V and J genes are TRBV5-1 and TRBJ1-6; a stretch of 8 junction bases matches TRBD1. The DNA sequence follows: TGCGCCAGCAGCCTGGGACAGGAGCATTCACCCCTCCACTTT. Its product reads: CASSLGQEHSPLHF.